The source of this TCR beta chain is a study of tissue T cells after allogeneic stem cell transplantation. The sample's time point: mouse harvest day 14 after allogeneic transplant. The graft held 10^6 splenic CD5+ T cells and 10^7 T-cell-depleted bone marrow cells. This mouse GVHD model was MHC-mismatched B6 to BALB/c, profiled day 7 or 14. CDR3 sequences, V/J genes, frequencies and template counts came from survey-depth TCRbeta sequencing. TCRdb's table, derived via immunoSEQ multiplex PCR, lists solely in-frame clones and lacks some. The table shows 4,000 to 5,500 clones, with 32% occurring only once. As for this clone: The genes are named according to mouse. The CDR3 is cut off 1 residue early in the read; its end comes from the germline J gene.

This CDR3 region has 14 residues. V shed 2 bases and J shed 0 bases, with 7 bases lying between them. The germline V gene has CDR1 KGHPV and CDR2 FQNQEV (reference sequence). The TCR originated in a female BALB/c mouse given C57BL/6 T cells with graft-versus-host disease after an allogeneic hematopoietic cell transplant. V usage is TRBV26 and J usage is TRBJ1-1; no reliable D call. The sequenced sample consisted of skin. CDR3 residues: CASSLEGKNTEVFF. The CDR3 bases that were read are TGTGCCAGCAGTCTGGAAGGGAAGAACACAGAAGTCTTC.